This T cell receptor (beta chain) is drawn from a study of T-cell memory formation after mild COVID-19. Across the study: Largely, TCR clusters stayed within a single donor.

Comments on this clonotype: Antigen: not known.

From 5'RACE with constant-segment primers came TCR alpha and TCR beta cDNA libraries that carried sample barcodes and UMIs. One entry per CDR3 protein, called by TCRdb with MiXCR from the 5' RACE reads. The sample lists some 490,000 distinct CDR3 sequences; 18% were seen once. This CDR3 region has 13 residues. CDR1 is KGHDR, CDR2 SFDVKD, per germline. Trimming cost V 6 bases and J 4 bases, with 10 bases left between them. Study-level findings and limits: Memory sampled before infection contained some responding clones, suggesting cross-reactive memory joined.

The V gene is TRBV24-1, the J gene TRBJ2-3, with D perhaps given as TRBD1 or TRBD2 (5 bases each). Sequencing used PBMCs or a T cell subset sorted from them (not recorded which). The clonotype originates from an adult woman who had mild COVID-19 (a few samples of this study predate the infection). Cell type and time point are not known. DNA of the CDR3: TGTGCCACCAGTCCGGGGACGGCAGATACGCAGTATTTT. This encodes CATSPGTADTQYF.